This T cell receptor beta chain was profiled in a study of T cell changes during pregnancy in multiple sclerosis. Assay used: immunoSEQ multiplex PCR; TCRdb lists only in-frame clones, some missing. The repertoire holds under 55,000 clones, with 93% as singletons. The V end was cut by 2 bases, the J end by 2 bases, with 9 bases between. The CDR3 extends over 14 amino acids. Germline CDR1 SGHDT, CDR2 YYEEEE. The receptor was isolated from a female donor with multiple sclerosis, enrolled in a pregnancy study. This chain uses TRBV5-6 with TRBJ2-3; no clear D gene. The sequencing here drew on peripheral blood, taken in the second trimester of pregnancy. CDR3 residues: CASSFVATTDTQYF. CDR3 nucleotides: TGTGCCAGCAGCTTTGTGGCCACCACAGATACGCAGTATTTT.